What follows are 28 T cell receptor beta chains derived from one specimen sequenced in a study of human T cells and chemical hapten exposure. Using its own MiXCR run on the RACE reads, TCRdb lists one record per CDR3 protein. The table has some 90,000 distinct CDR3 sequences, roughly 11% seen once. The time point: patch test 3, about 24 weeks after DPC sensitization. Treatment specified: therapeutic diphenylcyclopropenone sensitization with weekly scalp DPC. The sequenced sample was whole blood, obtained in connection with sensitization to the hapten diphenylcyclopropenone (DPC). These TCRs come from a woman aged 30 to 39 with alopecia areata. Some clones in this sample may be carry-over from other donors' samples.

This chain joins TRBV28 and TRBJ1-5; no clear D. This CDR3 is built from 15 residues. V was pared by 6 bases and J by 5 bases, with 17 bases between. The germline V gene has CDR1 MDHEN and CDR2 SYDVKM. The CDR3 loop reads CASSTPGAYHQPQHF. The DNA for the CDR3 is TGTGCCAGCAGCACCCCCGGCGCGTACCATCAGCCCCAGCATTTT. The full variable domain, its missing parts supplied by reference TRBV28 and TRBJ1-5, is DVKVTQSSRYLVKRTGEKVFLECVQDMDHENMFWYRQDPGLGLRLIYFSYDVKMKEKGDIPEGYSVSREKKERFSLILESASTNQTSMYLCASSTPGAYHQPQHFGDGTRLSIL.

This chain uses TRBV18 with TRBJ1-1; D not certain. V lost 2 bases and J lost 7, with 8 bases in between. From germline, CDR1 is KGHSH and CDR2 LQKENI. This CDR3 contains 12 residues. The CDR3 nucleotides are TGTGCCAGCTCACCAGACTCCTTTGAAGCTTTCTTT. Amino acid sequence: CASSPDSFEAFF.

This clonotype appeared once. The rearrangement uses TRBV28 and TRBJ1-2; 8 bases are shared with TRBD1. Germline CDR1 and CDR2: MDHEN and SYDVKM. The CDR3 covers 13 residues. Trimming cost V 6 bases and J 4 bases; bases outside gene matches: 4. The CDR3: CASRMDRVYGYTF. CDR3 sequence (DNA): TGTGCCAGCAGGATGGACAGGGTCTATGGCTACACCTTC.

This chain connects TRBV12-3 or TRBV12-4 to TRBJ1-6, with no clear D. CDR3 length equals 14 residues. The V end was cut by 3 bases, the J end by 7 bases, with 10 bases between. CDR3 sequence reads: CASSFGGRNSPLHF. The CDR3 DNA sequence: TGTGCCAGCAGTTTCGGAGGGAGGAATTCACCCCTCCACTTT.

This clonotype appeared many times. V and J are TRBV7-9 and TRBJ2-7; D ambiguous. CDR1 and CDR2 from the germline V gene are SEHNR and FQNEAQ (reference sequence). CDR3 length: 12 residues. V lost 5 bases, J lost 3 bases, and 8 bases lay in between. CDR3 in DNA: TGTGCCAGCAGCCCAGATCTCTACGAGCAGTACTTC. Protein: CASSPDLYEQYF.

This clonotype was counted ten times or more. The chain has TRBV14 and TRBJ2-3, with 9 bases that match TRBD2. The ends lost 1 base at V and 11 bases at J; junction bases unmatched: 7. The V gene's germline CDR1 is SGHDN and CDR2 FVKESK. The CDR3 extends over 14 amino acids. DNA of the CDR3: TGTGCCAGCAGCCAAGTGCATGGGACTAGCAGGCAGTATTTT. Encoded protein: CASSQVHGTSRQYF.

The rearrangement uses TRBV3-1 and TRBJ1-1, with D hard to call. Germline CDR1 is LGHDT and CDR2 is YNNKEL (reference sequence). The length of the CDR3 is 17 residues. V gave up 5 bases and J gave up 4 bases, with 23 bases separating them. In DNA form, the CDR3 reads TGTGCCAGCAGCTACCGTACTTACCAAGGCCTGGGCACTGAAGCTTTCTTT. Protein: CASSYRTYQGLGTEAFF.

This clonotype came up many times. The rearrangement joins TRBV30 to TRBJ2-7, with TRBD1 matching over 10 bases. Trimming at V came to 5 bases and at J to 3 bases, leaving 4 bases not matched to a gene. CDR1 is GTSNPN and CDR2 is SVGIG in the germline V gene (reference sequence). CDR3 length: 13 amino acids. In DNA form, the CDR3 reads TGTGCCTGGGGGACAGGGGCGAACTACGAGCAGTACTTC. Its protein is CAWGTGANYEQYF.

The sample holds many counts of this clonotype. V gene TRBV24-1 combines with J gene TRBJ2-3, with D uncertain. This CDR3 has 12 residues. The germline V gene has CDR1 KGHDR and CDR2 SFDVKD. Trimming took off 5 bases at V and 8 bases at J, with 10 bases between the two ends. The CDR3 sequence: CATSGLEGTQYF. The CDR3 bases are TGTGCCACCAGTGGTCTGGAAGGTACGCAGTATTTT.

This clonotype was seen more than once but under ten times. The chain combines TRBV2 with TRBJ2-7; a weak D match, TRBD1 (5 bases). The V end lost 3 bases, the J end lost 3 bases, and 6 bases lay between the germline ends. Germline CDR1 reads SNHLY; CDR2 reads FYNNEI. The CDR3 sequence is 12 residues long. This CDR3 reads CASSDRVYEQYF. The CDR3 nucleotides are TGTGCCAGCAGTGACAGGGTCTACGAGCAGTACTTC.

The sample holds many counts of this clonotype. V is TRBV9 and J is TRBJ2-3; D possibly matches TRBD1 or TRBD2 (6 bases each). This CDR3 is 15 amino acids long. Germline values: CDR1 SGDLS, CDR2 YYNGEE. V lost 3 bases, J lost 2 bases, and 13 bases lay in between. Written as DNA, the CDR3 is TGTGCCAGCAGCGAGGGGGGATTATCCACAGATACGCAGTATTTT. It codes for CASSEGGLSTDTQYF.

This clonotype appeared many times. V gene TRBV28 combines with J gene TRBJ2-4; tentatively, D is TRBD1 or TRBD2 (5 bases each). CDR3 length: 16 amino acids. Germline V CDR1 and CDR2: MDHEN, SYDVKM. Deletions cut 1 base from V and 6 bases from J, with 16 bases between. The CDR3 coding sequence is TGTGCCAGCAGTTTATATATACTGGGGACGGGAAACATTCAGTACTTC. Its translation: CASSLYILGTGNIQYF.

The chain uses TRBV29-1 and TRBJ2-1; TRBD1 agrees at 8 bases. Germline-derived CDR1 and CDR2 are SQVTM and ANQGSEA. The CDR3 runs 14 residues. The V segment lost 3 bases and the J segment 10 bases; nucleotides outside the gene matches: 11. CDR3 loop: CSVDQGQGAREQFF. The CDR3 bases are TGCAGCGTTGATCAAGGGCAGGGGGCGCGAGAGCAGTTCTTC.

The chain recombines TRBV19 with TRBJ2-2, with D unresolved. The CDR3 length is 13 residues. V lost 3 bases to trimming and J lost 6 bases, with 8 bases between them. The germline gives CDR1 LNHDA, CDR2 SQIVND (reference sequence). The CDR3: CASSIFLSGELFF. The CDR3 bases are TGTGCCAGTAGTATCTTTCTGTCCGGGGAGCTGTTTTTT.

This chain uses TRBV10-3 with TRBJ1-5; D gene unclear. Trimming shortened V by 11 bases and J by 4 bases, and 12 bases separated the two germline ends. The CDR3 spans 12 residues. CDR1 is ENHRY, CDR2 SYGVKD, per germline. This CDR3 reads CAAAEGNQPQHF. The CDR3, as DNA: TGTGCCGCCGCCGAGGGAAATCAGCCCCAGCATTTT.

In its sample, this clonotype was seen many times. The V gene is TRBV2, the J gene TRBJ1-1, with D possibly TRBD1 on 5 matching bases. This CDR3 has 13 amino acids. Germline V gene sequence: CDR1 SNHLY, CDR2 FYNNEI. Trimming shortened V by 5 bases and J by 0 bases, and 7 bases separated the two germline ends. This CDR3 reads CASSPTVNTEAFF. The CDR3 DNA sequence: TGTGCCAGCAGTCCGACAGTGAACACTGAAGCTTTCTTT.

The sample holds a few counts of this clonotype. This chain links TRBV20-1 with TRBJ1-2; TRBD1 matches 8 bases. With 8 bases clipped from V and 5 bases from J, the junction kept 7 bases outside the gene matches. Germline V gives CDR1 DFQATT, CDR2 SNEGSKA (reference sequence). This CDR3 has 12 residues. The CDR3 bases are TGCAGTAAAGGACAGGGAGGGTATGGCTACACCTTC. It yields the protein CSKGQGGYGYTF.

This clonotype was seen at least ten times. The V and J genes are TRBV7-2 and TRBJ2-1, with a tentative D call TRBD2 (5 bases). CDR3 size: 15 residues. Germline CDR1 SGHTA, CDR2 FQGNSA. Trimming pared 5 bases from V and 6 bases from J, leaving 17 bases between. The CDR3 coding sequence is TGTGCCAGCAGCCCCAACCCACTAGGACTCAATGAGCAGTTCTTC. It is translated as CASSPNPLGLNEQFF.

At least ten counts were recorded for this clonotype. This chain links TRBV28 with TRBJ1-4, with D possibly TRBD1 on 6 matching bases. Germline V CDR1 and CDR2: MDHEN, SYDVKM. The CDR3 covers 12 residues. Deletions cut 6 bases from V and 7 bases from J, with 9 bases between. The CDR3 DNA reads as TGTGCCAGCAGCCTACAGGGTGAAAAACTGTTTTTT. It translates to CASSLQGEKLFF.

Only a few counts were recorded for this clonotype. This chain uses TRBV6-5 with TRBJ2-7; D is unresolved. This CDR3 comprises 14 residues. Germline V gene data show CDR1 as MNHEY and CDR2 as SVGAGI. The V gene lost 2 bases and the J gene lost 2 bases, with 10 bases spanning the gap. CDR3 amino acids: CASSYKGKAYEQYF. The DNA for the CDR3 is TGTGCCAGCAGTTACAAGGGTAAGGCCTACGAGCAGTACTTC.

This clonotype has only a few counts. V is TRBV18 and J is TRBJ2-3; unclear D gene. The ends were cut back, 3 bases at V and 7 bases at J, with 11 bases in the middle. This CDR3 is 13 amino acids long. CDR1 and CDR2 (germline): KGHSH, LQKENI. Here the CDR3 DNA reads TGTGCCAGCTCACCCGGTAGAGAATATACGCAGTATTTT. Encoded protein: CASSPGREYTQYF.

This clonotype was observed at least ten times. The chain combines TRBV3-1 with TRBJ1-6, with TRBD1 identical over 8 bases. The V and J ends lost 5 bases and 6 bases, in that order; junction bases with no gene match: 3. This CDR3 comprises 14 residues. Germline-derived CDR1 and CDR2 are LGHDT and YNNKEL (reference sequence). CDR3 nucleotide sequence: TGTGCCAGCAGCTGGGACAGGAGTAATTCACCCCTCCACTTT. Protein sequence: CASSWDRSNSPLHF.

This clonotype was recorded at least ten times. DNA of the CDR3: TGTGCCAGCAGGGAGGGACAGTACTACGAGCAGTACGTC. This gives the protein CASREGQYYEQYV. The V gene is TRBV6-2 or TRBV6-3, the J gene TRBJ2-7; the D gene is possibly TRBD1 (7 bases). Between the trimmed V and J ends, which lost 6 bases and 3 bases, there was a span of 12 bases. Germline V gives CDR1 MNHEY, CDR2 SVGEGT. This CDR3 spans 13 amino acids.

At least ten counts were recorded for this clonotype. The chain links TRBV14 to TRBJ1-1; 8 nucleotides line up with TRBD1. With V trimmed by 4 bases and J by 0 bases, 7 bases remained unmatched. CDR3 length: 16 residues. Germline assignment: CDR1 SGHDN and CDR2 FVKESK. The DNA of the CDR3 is TGTGCCAGCAGCCCGCCTTGGACAGGGATGAACACTGAAGCTTTCTTT. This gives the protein CASSPPWTGMNTEAFF. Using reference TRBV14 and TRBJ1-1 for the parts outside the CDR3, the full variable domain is EAGVTQFPSHSVIEKGQTVTLRCDPISGHDNLYWYRRVMGKEIKFLLHFVKESKQDESGMPNNRFLAERTGGTYSTLKVQPAELEDSGVYFCASSPPWTGMNTEAFFGQGTRLTVV.

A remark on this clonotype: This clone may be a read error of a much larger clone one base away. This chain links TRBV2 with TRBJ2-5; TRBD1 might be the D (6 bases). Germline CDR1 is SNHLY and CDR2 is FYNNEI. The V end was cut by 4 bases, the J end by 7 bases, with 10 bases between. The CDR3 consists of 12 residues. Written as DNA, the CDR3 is TGTGCCAGCAGTGCAGGGGCAGGGACCCAGTACTTC. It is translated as CASSAGAGTQYF.

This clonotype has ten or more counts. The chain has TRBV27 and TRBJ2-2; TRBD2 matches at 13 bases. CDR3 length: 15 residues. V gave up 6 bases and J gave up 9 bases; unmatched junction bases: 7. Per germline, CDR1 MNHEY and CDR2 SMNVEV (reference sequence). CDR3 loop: CASSPGTSGNRELFF. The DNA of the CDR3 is TGTGCCAGCAGCCCCGGGACTAGCGGGAATCGGGAGCTGTTTTTT.

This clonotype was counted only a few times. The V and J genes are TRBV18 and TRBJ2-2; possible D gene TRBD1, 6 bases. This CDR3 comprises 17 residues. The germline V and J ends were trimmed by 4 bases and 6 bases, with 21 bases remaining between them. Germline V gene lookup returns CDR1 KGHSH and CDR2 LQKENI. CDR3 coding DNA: TGTGCCAGCTCACGACAGGAGCAGGCAGCATCGGCCGGGGAGCTGTTTTTT. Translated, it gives CASSRQEQAASAGELFF.

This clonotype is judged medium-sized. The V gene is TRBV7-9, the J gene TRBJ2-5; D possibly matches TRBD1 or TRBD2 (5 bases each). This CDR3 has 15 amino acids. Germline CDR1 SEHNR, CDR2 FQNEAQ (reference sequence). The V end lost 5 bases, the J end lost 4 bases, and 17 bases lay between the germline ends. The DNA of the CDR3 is TGTGCCAGCAGCCCCGGACTCGGGACCCGAGAGACCCAGTACTTC. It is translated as CASSPGLGTRETQYF.